This T cell receptor (beta chain) was found in a study of blood T cell repertoires in COVID-19 (dated by TCRdb to about 2020). About the study as a whole: Collaborator samples came from the United States, Italy and Spain and covered acute and convalescent phases of COVID-19. The prospective study material was composed of cDNA or gDNA derived from T cells, B-cell-depleted T cells, or PBMCs. Deeply sampled blood TCRbeta repertoires from subjects exposed to, actively infected with, or recovered from COVID-19 were included in the dataset. A freely available public database, intended as a resource for researchers studying the immune response to SARS-CoV-2, is where the repertoires were released. The samples were drawn from the first 160 participants of the ongoing ImmuneRACE study and from 950 to 1,500 subjects provided by 6 global collaborators. The sample metadata nearly always contained a de-identified subject ID, COVID-19 status, age in years and sex. Where available, HLA class I and class II types were obtained from metadata supplied by the sample provider rather than from assay-based typing.

Here is what the overall study found, with its caveats: How much clinical and demographic metadata was included differed by source and by participant, and the metadata was provided uncurated.

TCRbeta CDR3 regions were amplified from genomic DNA using the immunoSEQ Assay, a bias-controlled multiplex PCR. The authors' analysis ran thus. Within the assay, amplification of reference gene primers was used to estimate how many nucleated cells each sample contained. To quantify the absolute abundance of each unique TCRbeta CDR3 rearrangement, sequence reads were collapsed and filtered. For each sample, productive Simpson clonality was calculated by taking the square root of Simpson's diversity index across productive rearrangements. TCRdb retrieved this table from immuneACCESS and kept in-frame rearrangements only. Not all clones are present; in checked studies, unresolved V genes account for under half, and no reason is known for the remainder. The V and J calls and clone size come from that table; D and trimming were worked out from the DNA. For this sample the table gives 150,000 to 200,000 clones, of which roughly nine tenths were detected only once. The ten largest clones represent 9.5% to 13% of the sample.

The CDR3 sequence holds 16 residues, the cysteine and phenylalanine included. Solely the CDR3 DNA is kept, with 48 bases framed from the first base. At one collaborating source in Seattle, patients were enrolled during active infection and were followed longitudinally through the course of disease. Whole blood was collected in K2EDTA tubes by collaborating institutions according to the institutions' own protocols. Collaborator samples were shipped for TCRbeta analysis as frozen whole blood, isolated PBMCs, or DNA extracted from either sample type. About this clone: Its antigen has not been determined. It has no much larger one-base neighbor in the sample; base qualities were not kept.

This clonotype was sampled from a woman aged 55-69 years with COVID-19, enrolled during active disease. This sequence uses TRBV21-1 and TRBJ2-5; the table's D gene call, TRBD1, was not cross checked with the DNA. TRBV21-1 is a known pseudogene. Sequencing was carried out using peripheral blood. At the DNA level, the sequence is TGTGCCAGCAGCAAAGACGGGACAGGGTCCAGGGAGACCCAGTACTTC. Its product reads: CASSKDGTGSRETQYF.